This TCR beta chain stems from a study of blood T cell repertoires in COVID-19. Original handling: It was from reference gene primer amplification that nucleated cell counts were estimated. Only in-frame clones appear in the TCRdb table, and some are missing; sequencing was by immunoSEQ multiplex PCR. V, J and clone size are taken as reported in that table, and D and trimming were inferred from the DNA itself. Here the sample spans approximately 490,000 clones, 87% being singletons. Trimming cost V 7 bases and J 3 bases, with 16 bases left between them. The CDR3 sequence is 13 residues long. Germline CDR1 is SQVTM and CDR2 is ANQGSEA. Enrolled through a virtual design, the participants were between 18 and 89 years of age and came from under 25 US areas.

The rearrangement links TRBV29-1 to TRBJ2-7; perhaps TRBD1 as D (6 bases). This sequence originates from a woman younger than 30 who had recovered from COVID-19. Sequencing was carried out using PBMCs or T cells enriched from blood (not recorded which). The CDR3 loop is CSATRDNNYEQYF. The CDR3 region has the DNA TGCAGCGCTACACGGGACAACAACTACGAGCAGTACTTC.